These 8 T cell receptor beta chains came from one sample sequenced in a study of blood T cell repertoires in COVID-19. Some clones are missing from TCRdb's copy, which holds only in-frame ones; the method was immunoSEQ multiplex PCR. This repertoire shows about 400,000 clones, roughly 90% found once; its top ten account for about 1.7%. The specimen was PBMCs or T cells enriched from blood (not recorded which). The receptors were sampled from a woman in her 30s who had recovered from COVID-19.

V and J are TRBV5-1 and TRBJ2-5; D call uncertain. Germline V gene data show CDR1 as SGHRS and CDR2 as YFSETQ. V dropped 6 bases and J dropped 4 bases, with 7 bases sitting between them. This CDR3 contains 11 residues. This CDR3 is CASNVGETQYF. CDR3 nucleotides: TGCGCCAGCAATGTCGGAGAGACCCAGTACTTC.

This sequence joins TRBV27 and TRBJ2-7, with 7 bases lining up with TRBD1. This CDR3 comprises 12 residues. Germline V gene sequence: CDR1 MNHEY, CDR2 SMNVEV (reference sequence). With V trimmed by 10 bases and J by 0 bases, 3 bases remained unmatched. CDR3 protein: CATWDSSYEQYF. CDR3 sequence (DNA): TGTGCCACCTGGGACAGCTCCTACGAGCAGTACTTC.

The chain carries TRBV15 and TRBJ1-1, with 7 bases aligning to TRBD1. CDR1 and CDR2 (germline): LNHNV, YYDKDF (reference sequence). CDR3 length equals 15 residues. The V and J ends lost 3 bases and 2 bases, in that order; junction bases with no gene match: 6. CDR3 protein: CATSRMTGPNTEAFF. The CDR3 region has the DNA TGTGCCACCAGCAGGATGACAGGGCCTAACACTGAAGCTTTCTTT. The whole variable domain, filled in from reference TRBV15 and TRBJ1-1, reads DAMVIQNPRYQVTQFGKPVTLSCSQTLNHNVMYWYQQKSSQAPKLLFHYYDKDFNNEADTPDNFQSRRPNTSFCFLDIRSPGLGDTAMYLCATSRMTGPNTEAFFGQGTRLTVV.

The table lists this clone with a count of one. The rearrangement links TRBV7-9 to TRBJ1-4; D may be TRBD1 (6 bases). The germline gives CDR1 SEHNR, CDR2 FQNEAQ (reference sequence). The CDR3 has 18 residues. The V end was cut by 5 bases, the J end by 0 bases, with 19 bases between. The CDR3 DNA is TGTGCCAGCAGCAACGCGCAACAGGGACGCGCAACTAATGAAAAACTGTTTTTT. Translating gives CASSNAQQGRATNEKLFF.

The chain is built from TRBV7-2 and TRBJ1-2; a weak D match, TRBD1 (6 bases). Germline values: CDR1 SGHTA, CDR2 FQGNSA. The CDR3 sequence is 14 residues long. V was clipped by 5 bases and J by 4 bases, with 14 bases between them. For the CDR3, the DNA is TGTGCCAGCAGCGAGGACAGATCCTCCTATGGCTACACCTTC. This encodes CASSEDRSSYGYTF.

The chain has TRBV28 and TRBJ2-5, with 8 bases matching TRBD2. After removal of 5 bases from V and 4 bases from J, the junction contained 12 bases not matched to a gene. Germline V gene lookup returns CDR1 MDHEN and CDR2 SYDVKM. The CDR3 sequence is 16 residues long. The CDR3 coding sequence is TGTGCCAGCAGTCCATCCGGGACTAGTGTAATAGAGACCCAGTACTTC. Protein sequence: CASSPSGTSVIETQYF.

The CDR3 DNA follows: TGTGCCACCAGTCCAGGGCCGCCGGGACAGGGGGCAGATACGCAGTATTTT. Amino acid sequence: CATSPGPPGQGADTQYF. The chain carries TRBV24-1 and TRBJ2-3; 11 positions match TRBD1. The germline CDR1 and CDR2 sequences are KGHDR and SFDVKD. The CDR3 runs 17 residues. Germline trimming cut 6 bases from V and 4 bases from J; bases unmatched to any gene: 11.

The chain carries TRBV6-4 and TRBJ1-2; D call uncertain. The CDR3 length is 14 residues. Trimming left V 0 bases short and J 3 bases short, with 8 bases between. CDR1 MRHNA and CDR2 SNTAGT come from the germline V gene. The CDR3 sequence: CASSDSAYDYGYTF. The CDR3 DNA reads TGTGCCAGCAGTGACTCTGCGTATGACTATGGCTACACCTTC.